These 26 T cell receptor beta chains were all obtained from the same sample, sequenced in a study of blood T cell repertoires in COVID-19. Here immunoSEQ multiplex PCR was the method, and the copy in TCRdb shows in-frame clones only, minus some. This sample has about 220,000 clones; roughly 84% occur once, and the top ten carry roughly 4.6%. The sequenced sample consisted of peripheral blood. These receptors were collected from a woman aged 55-69 years who had recovered from COVID-19.

DNA for the CDR3: TGCGCCAGCAGTCAGGGATCATGGGCCAACGTCCTGACTTTC. It encodes CASSQGSWANVLTF. The V call is TRBV5-1, the J call TRBJ2-6, with TRBD1 as a possible D gene (5 bases). CDR1 is SGHRS and CDR2 is YFSETQ in the germline V gene. V was clipped by 5 bases and J by 5 bases, with 11 bases between them. The CDR3 has 14 amino acids. The full variable domain, in which reference TRBV5-1 and TRBJ2-6 provide the parts outside the CDR3, is KAGVTQTPRYLIKTRGQQVTLSCSPISGHRSVSWYQQTPGQGLQFLFEYFSETQRNKGNFPGRFSGRQFSNSRSEMNVSTLELGDSALYLCASSQGSWANVLTFGAGSRLTVL.

The chain is built from TRBV11-1 and TRBJ2-7; 8 bases map to TRBD1. Looked up from germline, CDR1 is SGHAT and CDR2 is FQDESV (reference sequence). Trimming took 5 bases from V and 2 from J; bases not matched to a gene: 5. This CDR3 is 14 amino acids long. The CDR3 region has the DNA TGTGCCAGCAGCCCCCGGGACAGGCCCTACGAGCAGTACTTC. Its translation: CASSPRDRPYEQYF.

The chain couples TRBV7-6 to TRBJ2-7, with D perhaps matching TRBD1 (6 bases). The V end lost 1 base, the J end lost 4 bases, and 8 bases lay between the germline ends. Germline CDR1 and CDR2: SGHVS and FNYEAQ. The CDR3 covers 13 residues. CDR3 sequence (DNA): TGTGCCAGCAGCTTAGGGGACACGTACGAGCAGTACTTC. Translating it yields CASSLGDTYEQYF.

Only a few counts were recorded for this clone. The genes are TRBV3-1 (or the pseudogene TRBV3-2) and TRBJ2-5, with 11 nucleotides matching TRBD2. V trimming: 4 bases; J trimming: 2 bases; junction bases outside the gene matches: 6. The CDR3 covers 16 residues. Germline V gene lookup returns CDR1 LGHDT and CDR2 YNNKEL (reference sequence). The CDR3 region has the DNA TGTGCCAGCAGCCTCAGGACTAGCGGGTTACAAGAGACCCAGTACTTC. Translation: CASSLRTSGLQETQYF.

Here the CDR3 reads CASSLSAGNTEAFF. The CDR3, as DNA: TGTGCCAGCAGTTTATCGGCAGGGAACACTGAAGCTTTCTTT. The gene calls are TRBV27 and TRBJ1-1, with D hard to call. Deletions cut 0 bases from V and 1 base from J, with 6 bases between. Germline V CDR1 and CDR2: MNHEY, SMNVEV (reference sequence). The CDR3 has 14 residues.

The chain carries TRBV6-5 and TRBJ1-3; D gene unclear. The ends were cut back, 4 bases at V and 2 bases at J, with 6 bases in the middle. The CDR3 spans 13 residues. CDR1 is MNHEY and CDR2 is SVGAGI in the germline V gene. As DNA, the CDR3 is TGTGCCAGCAGTTGGGAGGCTGGAAACACCATATATTTT. This codes for CASSWEAGNTIYF.

The chain recombines TRBV7-9 with TRBJ1-4; D gene ambiguous. Per the germline V gene, CDR1 is SEHNR and CDR2 is FQNEAQ (reference sequence). The germline V and J ends were trimmed by 5 bases and 0 bases, with 13 bases remaining between them. This CDR3 has 16 residues. DNA for the CDR3: TGTGCCAGCAGCCAAGGAGGCGGTGCAACTAATGAAAAACTGTTTTTT. Protein product: CASSQGGGATNEKLFF.

The rearrangement joins TRBV7-8 to TRBJ2-7; TRBD1 is a possible D gene (6 bases). V shed 1 base and J shed 3 bases, with 13 bases lying between them. The germline V gene has CDR1 SGHVS and CDR2 FQNEAQ. The CDR3 covers 15 residues. CDR3 sequence reads: CASSLDGTLIYEQYF. The CDR3 DNA sequence: TGTGCCAGCAGCTTAGACGGGACACTTATCTACGAGCAGTACTTC.

The chain carries TRBV5-1 and TRBJ1-4, with 9 bases identical to TRBD1. Germline V gene data show CDR1 as SGHRS and CDR2 as YFSETQ. The V segment lost 2 bases and the J segment 7 bases; nucleotides outside the gene matches: 9. CDR3 size: 16 residues. The CDR3 region is CASSLLGQGRGEKLFF. CDR3 in DNA: TGCGCCAGCAGCTTACTTGGACAGGGGAGGGGTGAAAAACTGTTTTTT.

The DNA of the CDR3 is TGTGCCAGCAGTTACCGGGCGACAGGTGCCCGGGAGCAGTACTTC. This translates into CASSYRATGAREQYF. The V and J genes are TRBV6-5 and TRBJ2-7; possibly TRBD1 for D (6 bases). Deletions cut 2 bases from V and 7 bases from J, with 18 bases between. This CDR3 comprises 15 residues. The germline gives CDR1 MNHEY, CDR2 SVGAGI.

The chain joins TRBV2 to TRBJ2-4; the match to TRBD1 covers 7 bases. The CDR3 contains 16 residues. The ends lost 6 bases at V and 6 bases at J; junction bases unmatched: 14. Germline V gene sequence: CDR1 SNHLY, CDR2 FYNNEI. The CDR3 coding sequence is TGTGCCAGCAGCAGACAGGGTGGTCAGTCAAGAAACATTCAGTACTTC. Translated: CASSRQGGQSRNIQYF.

The rearrangement uses TRBV6-2 or TRBV6-3 and TRBJ1-5, with 11 nucleotides matching TRBD1. The J segment lost 0 bases and the V segment lost 5 bases, leaving 12 bases of the junction unmatched. From germline, CDR1 is MNHEY and CDR2 SVGEGT. This CDR3 spans 19 amino acids. CDR3 nucleotides: TGTGCCAGCAGTAAAGGGGCCGGGACAGGGGGACTTAGCAATCAGCCCCAGCATTTT. This translates into CASSKGAGTGGLSNQPQHF.

The chain joins TRBV25-1 to TRBJ2-1; D is uncertain. This CDR3 contains 11 residues. Germline V gene lookup returns CDR1 MGHDK and CDR2 SYGVNS. Trimming left V 3 bases short and J 9 bases short, with 6 bases between. The CDR3 reads CASSDIGEQFF. The CDR3 DNA sequence: TGTGCCAGCAGTGATATCGGTGAGCAGTTCTTC.

The chain is built from TRBV30 and TRBJ2-1, with TRBD1 matching 8 bases. Unmatched junction bases numbered 10, after V lost 2 bases and J lost 10 bases. In germline, CDR1 is GTSNPN, CDR2 SVGIG (reference sequence). The CDR3 loop spans 14 amino acids. The CDR3 spells CAWSIGQGVGEQFF. The DNA of the CDR3 is TGTGCCTGGAGTATCGGACAGGGAGTTGGCGAGCAGTTCTTC. Using reference TRBV30 and TRBJ2-1 for the parts outside the CDR3, the full variable domain is SQTIHQWPATLVQPVGSPLSLECTVEGTSNPNLYWYRQAAGRGLQLLFYSVGIGQISSEVPQNLSASRPQDRQFILSSKKLLLSDSGFYLCAWSIGQGVGEQFFGPGTRLTVL.

J is TRBJ2-5 and V is TRBV4-1, with TRBD2 matching over 8 bases. This CDR3 contains 14 residues. With V trimmed by 4 bases and J by 7 bases, 8 bases remained unmatched. Per germline, CDR1 MGHRA and CDR2 YSYEKL. Here the CDR3 DNA reads TGCGCCAGCAGCCCAACCCGGGGGGGCGGGACCCAGTACTTC. This gives the protein CASSPTRGGGTQYF.

This clone has just one count. The rearrangement uses TRBV19 and TRBJ1-6, with a possible D match to TRBD1 (6 bases). The CDR3 consists of 13 residues. V lost 11 bases and J 8 bases, leaving 16 bases between the germline ends. Per the germline V gene, CDR1 is LNHDA and CDR2 is SQIVND (reference sequence). The CDR3 here is CACRPAGDSPLHF. CDR3 nucleotides: TGTGCCTGCCGTCCGGCAGGGGATTCACCCCTCCACTTT. The full variable domain, completed using reference TRBV19 and TRBJ1-6, is DGGITQSPKYLFRKEGQNVTLSCEQNLNHDAMYWYRQDPGQGLRLIYYSQIVNDFQKGDIAEGYSVSREKKESFPLTVTSAQKNPTAFYLCACRPAGDSPLHFGNGTRLTVT.

With regard to this clone: The same CDR3 is also encoded by other DNA sequences in this sample. CDR3 amino acids: CAISESAANTEAFF. The DNA for the CDR3 is TGTGCCATCAGTGAGTCGGCGGCGAACACTGAAGCTTTCTTT. J is TRBJ1-1 and V is TRBV10-3, with no clear D. V was shortened by 0 bases and J by 1 base, with 6 bases between the two germline ends. Germline V lookup: CDR1 ENHRY, CDR2 SYGVKD. This CDR3 comprises 14 residues.

This clone was detected only a few times. The CDR3 protein is CASSQGDRGHTEAFF. In DNA form, the CDR3 reads TGTGCCAGCAGCCAGGGGGACAGGGGGCACACTGAAGCTTTCTTT. The V call is TRBV4-2, the J call TRBJ1-1; 12 nucleotides match TRBD1. The CDR3 is 15 amino acids. J lost 3 bases, V lost 3 bases, and 2 bases had no gene match. Germline values: CDR1 LGHNA, CDR2 YNFKEQ.

The chain uses TRBV29-1 and TRBJ2-5; D ambiguous. The CDR3 consists of 12 residues. In germline, CDR1 is SQVTM, CDR2 ANQGSEA. V lost 4 bases and J 5 bases, leaving 11 bases between the germline ends. CDR3 coding DNA: TGCAGCGTTGGCGGAATTGGGGAGACCCAGTACTTC. This gives the protein CSVGGIGETQYF. The complete variable domain, with remaining parts taken from reference TRBV29-1 and TRBJ2-5, reads SAVISQKPSRDICQRGTSLTIQCQVDSQVTMMFWYRQQPGQSLTLIATANQGSEATYESGFVIDKFPISRPNLTFSTLTVSNMSPEDSSIYLCSVGGIGETQYFGPGTRLLVL.

The rearrangement joins TRBV29-1 to TRBJ2-7; TRBD1 agrees at 11 bases. This CDR3 spans 13 amino acids. V was pared by 6 bases and J by 9 bases, with 10 bases of the junction left unmatched. Germline CDR1 reads SQVTM; CDR2 reads ANQGSEA. CDR3: CSVDGQGAAVQYF. CDR3 bases: TGCAGCGTAGACGGACAGGGGGCGGCCGTGCAGTACTTC.

The gene calls are TRBV18 and TRBJ1-1; 8 bases line up with TRBD1. The V gene's germline CDR1 is KGHSH and CDR2 LQKENI. Unmatched junction bases numbered 6, after V lost 4 bases and J lost 5 bases. The CDR3 totals 14 residues. CDR3 protein: CASSLGQGGTEAFF. The CDR3 DNA is TGTGCCAGCTCACTTGGACAGGGAGGGACTGAAGCTTTCTTT.

The CDR3 DNA reads TGTGCCAGCAGCTTAGGTACTAGCGGGGGCTACACAGATACGCAGTATTTT. It is translated as CASSLGTSGGYTDTQYF. The chain employs TRBV7-2 and TRBJ2-3, with 11 bases identical to TRBD2. Trimming took 1 base from V and 2 from J; bases not matched to a gene: 5. Germline V gene sequence: CDR1 SGHTA, CDR2 FQGNSA. The CDR3 sequence is 17 residues long.

The chain has TRBV4-1 and TRBJ2-1; 10 nucleotides align to TRBD2. V gave up 0 bases and J gave up 8 bases; unmatched junction bases: 13. The CDR3 length is 18 residues. The V gene's germline CDR1 is MGHRA and CDR2 YSYEKL. CDR3 region: CASSQDATSGALRDEQFF. The CDR3 coding sequence is TGCGCCAGCAGCCAAGATGCCACTAGCGGGGCCCTTCGGGATGAGCAGTTCTTC.

The V and J genes are TRBV18 and TRBJ2-1; 8 bases agree with TRBD2. The CDR3 is 16 amino acids. J was trimmed by 7 bases and V by 6 bases; bases with no gene match: 14. Per germline, CDR1 KGHSH and CDR2 LQKENI. DNA for the CDR3: TGTGCCAGCTCCCCTTATCGGGCGGGGGGCCAGAATGAGCAGTTCTTC. It yields the protein CASSPYRAGGQNEQFF.

The chain employs TRBV19 and TRBJ1-6, with D unresolved. V dropped 2 bases and J dropped 6 bases, with 17 bases sitting between them. CDR1 LNHDA and CDR2 SQIVND come from the germline V gene (reference sequence). CDR3 size: 17 residues. The CDR3 coding sequence is TGTGCCAGTAGTATAATCCCGTCGCGGGGAGGTAATTCACCCCTCCACTTT. Amino acid sequence: CASSIIPSRGGNSPLHF.

The CDR3: CAWIRGTGGNEQFF. The CDR3 DNA is TGTGCCTGGATCCGGGGGACAGGGGGCAATGAGCAGTTCTTC. The chain has TRBV30 and TRBJ2-1, with 11 bases fitting TRBD1. The CDR3 consists of 14 residues. V lost 4 bases, J lost 6 bases, and 5 bases stayed unmatched. Germline CDR1 is GTSNPN and CDR2 is SVGIG (reference sequence).